A selection of T cell receptor beta chains follows, all from one sample in a study of shared clonotypes between healthy human individuals. Some clones are missing from TCRdb's copy, which holds only in-frame ones; the method was immunoSEQ multiplex PCR. Of hundreds of thousands of clones listed, 90% to 97% are singletons. Sequencing was done on a sample of naive CD4+ T cells sorted from blood. These receptors came from a woman in her twenties or thirties in good health. Both conserved end residues are part of each CDR3. Size tells how often a clone was seen (once, few, many) or the class of an expanded clone, and some rows leave it out.

CDR3aa	len	abundance	j_gene	v_gene
CASRRPGLGEGTGELFF	17	NA	TRBJ2-2	TRBV11-2
CASSLAGTSGVGTQYF	16	NA	TRBJ2-5	TRBV7-9
CASTGPSDNSPLHF	14	NA	TRBJ1-6	TRBV2
CASSPHGGGGTNTGELFF	18	NA	TRBJ2-2	TRBV28
CASSPSRGQGYEQYF	15	NA	TRBJ2-7	TRBV18
CASQDIRAAQETQYF	15	NA	TRBJ2-5	TRBV11-1
CASSPLGGTRYNEQFF	16	NA	TRBJ2-1	TRBV9
CASSPPGTREVGEQYF	16	NA	TRBJ2-7	TRBV7-9
CASSPPENTEAFF	13	NA	TRBJ1-1	TRBV28
CASSKGGPGSSGANVLTF	18	NA	TRBJ2-6	TRBV19
CASSFTGGNQPQHF	14	NA	TRBJ1-5	TRBV28
CASSFGGLSTDTQYF	15	NA	TRBJ2-3	TRBV5-1
CASSPSSQGSGNTIYF	16	NA	TRBJ1-3	TRBV18
CASKAGSSSYEQYF	14	NA	TRBJ2-7	TRBV7-4
CASSLAQTGRNPRNTEAFF	19	NA	TRBJ1-1	TRBV7-8
CASRTSSAGELFF	13	few	TRBJ2-2	TRBV5-1
CASSLEGRSSYEQYF	15	NA	TRBJ2-7	TRBV5-1
CASSLVTPGNTIYF	14	NA	TRBJ1-3	TRBV7-2
CASSFWSGQPQHF	13	NA	TRBJ1-5	TRBV7-2
CASSLDSSGANVLTF	15	NA	TRBJ2-6	TRBV18
CASSQRDRNNPHTEAFF	17	once	TRBJ1-1	TRBV14
CASSIAGPVANEKLFF	16	NA	TRBJ1-4	TRBV5-1
CASSFGTQGTEAFF	14	NA	TRBJ1-1	TRBV5-1
CASSLVASGGYEQYF	15	NA	TRBJ2-7	TRBV11-3
CSVDFPTGGITDTQYF	16	NA	TRBJ2-3	TRBV29-1
CASSLKGSTDTQYF	14	NA	TRBJ2-3	TRBV11-2
CASTFGLLNTEAFF	14	NA	TRBJ1-1	TRBV28
CASSPSVDTEAFF	13	NA	TRBJ1-1	TRBV18
CASSYSKWTWETQYF	15	NA	TRBJ2-5	TRBV6-5
CASSIVVDSQDQPQHF	16	NA	TRBJ1-5	TRBV19
CASWSQDLLAQPQHF	15	NA	TRBJ1-5	TRBV6-1
CASMNSYNSPLHF	13	once	TRBJ1-6	TRBV27
CASSQDRDRGISREKLFF	18	NA	TRBJ1-4	TRBV4-1
CAWSVRPGRAEAFF	14	once	TRBJ1-1	TRBV30
CASSLHTEWGEAFF	14	NA	TRBJ1-1	TRBV28
CASTPTSGIYEQYF	14	NA	TRBJ2-7	TRBV28
CASSLRTSGFYEQYF	15	NA	TRBJ2-7	TRBV5-8
CASSLATYTQYF	12	NA	TRBJ2-3	TRBV7-9
CASSMSSGKNYGYTF	15	NA	TRBJ1-2	TRBV19
CASSGRQGFSYEQYF	15	NA	TRBJ2-7	TRBV6-1